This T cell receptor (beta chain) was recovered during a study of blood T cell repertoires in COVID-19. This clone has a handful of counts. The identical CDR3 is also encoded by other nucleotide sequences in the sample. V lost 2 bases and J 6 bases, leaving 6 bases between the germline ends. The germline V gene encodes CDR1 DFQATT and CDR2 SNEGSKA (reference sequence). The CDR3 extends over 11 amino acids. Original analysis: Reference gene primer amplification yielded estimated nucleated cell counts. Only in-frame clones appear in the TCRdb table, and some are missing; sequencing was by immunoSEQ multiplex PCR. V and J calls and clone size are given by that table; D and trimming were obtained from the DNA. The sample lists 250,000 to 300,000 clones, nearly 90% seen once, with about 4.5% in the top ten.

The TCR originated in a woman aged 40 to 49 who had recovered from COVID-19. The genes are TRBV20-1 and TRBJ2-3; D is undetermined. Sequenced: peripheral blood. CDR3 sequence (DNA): TGCAGTGCTAGATTAACTGATACGCAGTATTTT. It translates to CSARLTDTQYF.